The sequence of this TCR beta chain was determined in a study of blood T cell repertoires in COVID-19. Study background: The samples span acute and convalescent COVID-19 from the United States, Italy and Spain.

This clone has a handful of counts. Germline V CDR1 and CDR2: SGHTA, FQGTGA. The J segment lost 7 bases and the V segment lost 5 bases, leaving 11 bases of the junction unmatched. The CDR3 spans 15 residues. Methods used by the authors: The assay estimated nucleated cells by amplifying reference gene primers. TCRdb keeps only in-frame clones here, not all; method: immunoSEQ multiplex PCR. V and J calls and clone size are as listed in that table; D and trimming were resolved from the DNA. The table lists some 670,000 clones, over 80% of them singletons. This chain uses TRBV7-3 with TRBJ2-7, with 10 bases fitting TRBD1. The sequence came from a woman between 18 and 29 years old with acute or convalescent COVID-19. Source material: peripheral blood. The CDR3 loop reads CASSRDRGPLWEQYF. The CDR3 DNA sequence: TGTGCCAGCAGCCGGGACAGGGGTCCCCTCTGGGAGCAGTACTTC.